Listed here are 18 T cell receptor beta chains from one sample, sequenced in a study of blood T cells in healthy people across ages. Together with a sample-barcoded 5' primer, a J-beta primer mix was included in a second PCR lasting roughly 6 to 12 cycles. TCRdb analysed the 5' RACE reads with MiXCR anew, one entry per CDR3 protein. The sample lists roughly 1.5 million distinct CDR3 sequences, approximately 43% seen once, with around 4% in the top ten. Sequenced material: blood. These receptors all come from a woman aged 18-35 years in good health.

The V call is TRBV11-2, the J call TRBJ2-4, with a possible D match to TRBD1 (6 bases). V dropped 5 bases and J dropped 2 bases, with 22 bases sitting between them. The CDR3 is made up of 18 amino acids. CDR1 is SGHAT, CDR2 FQNNGV, per germline. The DNA for the CDR3 is TGTGCCAGCAGCCGGTCGCCCGTTAACAGGGCGTCCAAAAACATTCAGTACTTC. It specifies CASSRSPVNRASKNIQYF.

This clonotype was seen more than once but under ten times. The chain combines TRBV6-6 with TRBJ1-1; D gene ambiguous. This CDR3 spans 12 amino acids. CDR1 is MNHNY, CDR2 SVGAGI, per germline (reference sequence). The germline V and J ends were trimmed by 0 bases and 8 bases, with 7 bases remaining between them. DNA of the CDR3: TGTGCCAGCAGTTACTCGATACGAGAAGCTTTCTTT. Its protein is CASSYSIREAFF.

The chain couples TRBV6-5 to TRBJ2-7; no clear D. This CDR3 spans 14 amino acids. With 2 bases removed from V and 1 base from J, the gap between germline ends came to 9 bases. Germline CDR1 is MNHEY and CDR2 is SVGAGI. CDR3 region: CASSYVAESYEQYF. CDR3 sequence (DNA): TGTGCCAGCAGTTACGTTGCCGAGTCCTACGAGCAGTACTTC.

Only a few counts were recorded for this clonotype. This chain links TRBV4-3 with TRBJ2-4; either TRBD1 or TRBD2 may fit D (5 bases each). CDR1 LGHNA and CDR2 YSLEER come from the germline V gene. CDR3 length: 15 amino acids. Trimming removed 0 bases from V and 6 bases from J, with 12 bases in between. The CDR3 DNA is TGCGCCAGCAGCCAAGATTCCAGGGACGGAAACATTCAGTACTTC. Its protein is CASSQDSRDGNIQYF.

This chain links TRBV7-3 with TRBJ2-7; possibly TRBD1 or TRBD2 for D (5 bases each). V was clipped by 5 bases and J by 7 bases, with 15 bases between them. Germline V gene sequence: CDR1 SGHTA, CDR2 FQGTGA. The CDR3 has 13 amino acids. The CDR3 DNA is TGTGCCAGCAGCATCTACAGTGGGGGTGAGCAGTACTTC. This encodes CASSIYSGGEQYF.

As concerns this clonotype: This may arise from a read error, as a much more abundant clone is one base away. The chain links TRBV4-3 to TRBJ2-1; D possibly corresponds to TRBD2 (5 bases). Germline lookup yields CDR1 LGHNA and CDR2 YSLEER. This CDR3 comprises 16 residues. In DNA form, the CDR3 reads TGCGCCAGCAGCCAATGGGGAGCGTTCTCCTACAGTGAGCAGTTCTTC. Its translation is CASSQWGAFSYSEQFF.

This clonotype has just a few counts. This chain uses TRBV20-1 with TRBJ1-2; D gene unclear. Germline V lookup: CDR1 DFQATT, CDR2 SNEGSKA (reference sequence). This CDR3 contains 11 residues. Trimming removed 3 bases from V and 12 bases from J, with 14 bases in between. The CDR3 is CSASGPRPHTF. As DNA, the CDR3 is TGCAGTGCTAGTGGGCCCAGGCCCCACACCTTC.

This clonotype was counted between two and nine times. The V call is TRBV12-3 or TRBV12-4, the J call TRBJ2-7; TRBD2 matches 8 bases. The CDR3 extends over 15 amino acids. J gave up 2 bases and V 5 bases, and 8 bases lay outside the gene matches. Here the CDR3 DNA reads TGTGCCAGCAGTCCTTTAGCGGGGAAGGCCTACGAGCAGTACTTC. It translates to CASSPLAGKAYEQYF.

This clonotype turned up a few times. This chain joins TRBV20-1 and TRBJ2-7; weak D call: TRBD2 (5 bases). The DNA end favors TRBJ2-4, so the J call may be wrong. Germline V CDR1 and CDR2: DFQATT, SNEGSKA (reference sequence). The CDR3 sequence is 11 residues long. The CDR3 spells CSASGMNIQYF. The CDR3 region has the DNA TGCAGTGCTAGCGGGATGAACATTCAGTACTTC.

This clonotype appeared a few times. This rearrangement joins TRBV7-9 to TRBJ2-3; 8 positions agree with TRBD2. The CDR3 length is 16 residues. From germline, CDR1 is SEHNR and CDR2 FQNEAQ (reference sequence). Trimming removed 0 bases from V and 2 bases from J; junction bases left unmatched: 4. The CDR3 protein is CASSLAAGGHTDTQYF. CDR3 DNA sequence: TGTGCCAGCAGCTTAGCGGCGGGGGGCCACACAGATACGCAGTATTTT.

This sequence joins TRBV6-2 or TRBV6-3 and TRBJ1-1; D not resolved. Per the germline V gene, CDR1 is MNHEY and CDR2 is SVGEGT. V lost 6 bases to trimming and J lost 4 bases, with 9 bases between them. CDR3 length: 12 amino acids. CDR3 in amino acids: CASRPPATEAFF. Written as DNA, the CDR3 is TGTGCCAGCAGGCCCCCGGCCACTGAAGCTTTCTTT.

J is TRBJ2-7 and V is TRBV7-2; TRBD2 is a possible D gene (5 bases). The CDR3 is made up of 14 amino acids. Germline V gives CDR1 SGHTA, CDR2 FQGNSA. Trimming removed 2 bases from V and 3 bases from J, with 11 bases in between. In DNA form, the CDR3 reads TGTGCCAGCAGCTTAAGCCCTACTAGCTACGAGCAGTACTTC. Its protein product is CASSLSPTSYEQYF.

This sequence joins TRBV20-1 and TRBJ1-4; 7 bases align to TRBD1. The CDR3 sequence is 15 residues long. The V gene end was trimmed by 6 bases and the J gene end by 8 bases; junction bases not matched to a gene: 15. Germline V CDR1 and CDR2: DFQATT, SNEGSKA (reference sequence). In nucleotides, the CDR3 is TGCAGTGCCACACCCCGAGGGGGCGCGAGAGAAAAACTGTTTTTT. Protein: CSATPRGGAREKLFF.

This rearrangement joins TRBV20-1 to TRBJ2-1; the match to TRBD2 covers 8 bases. This CDR3 spans 14 amino acids. Germline CDR1 reads DFQATT; CDR2 reads SNEGSKA (reference sequence). V gave up 5 bases and J gave up 8 bases; unmatched junction bases: 11. CDR3 region: CSAAPPGLVYEQFF. The CDR3 DNA sequence: TGCAGTGCTGCCCCCCCGGGACTAGTATATGAGCAGTTCTTC.

The gene calls are TRBV2 and TRBJ2-1, with TRBD2 as a possible D gene (6 bases). The J call is doubtful: the DNA matches TRBJ2-7 better. The germline gives CDR1 SNHLY, CDR2 FYNNEI. The length of the CDR3 is 14 residues. In DNA form, the CDR3 reads TGTGCCAGCAGTGGGTACGGGGGAAACAATGAGCAGTACTTC. Protein sequence: CASSGYGGNNEQYF.

This chain uses TRBV15 with TRBJ2-3; a weak D match, TRBD2 (5 bases). The CDR3 extends over 19 amino acids. The ends were cut back, 0 bases at V and 6 bases at J, with 25 bases in the middle. CDR1 and CDR2 (germline): LNHNV, YYDKDF (reference sequence). The DNA of the CDR3 is TGTGCCACCAGCAGAGATCTCGGTGTGGGCACTCCGGGGATGGATACGCAGTATTTT. It encodes CATSRDLGVGTPGMDTQYF.

This sequence joins TRBV29-1 and TRBJ2-7; 8 bases match TRBD1. V lost 7 bases and J lost 6; bases outside the gene matches: 8. Germline CDR1 is SQVTM and CDR2 is ANQGSEA. The CDR3 contains 12 residues. The CDR3 is CSARTGQTEQYF. The DNA for the CDR3 is TGCAGCGCCCGGACAGGGCAGACCGAGCAGTACTTC.

This chain connects TRBV10-3 to TRBJ2-7; D is undetermined. The last part of the DNA fits TRBJ2-5 better; the J call may be wrong. The CDR3 is made up of 14 amino acids. Per germline, CDR1 ENHRY and CDR2 SYGVKD. CDR3 DNA: TGTGCCATCAGTGACCCCGCTAGGGAAGAGACCCAGTACTTC. It is translated as CAISDPAREETQYF.